This is a list of T cell receptor beta chains from one sample in a study of blood T cell repertoires in COVID-19. This table comes from immunoSEQ multiplex PCR, and its TCRdb copy is limited to in-frame clones, with some not included. In the table there are 95,000 to 110,000 clones, more than 75% of which are singletons. Sequenced sample: peripheral blood. All receptors come from a human donor in a cohort sampled during active COVID-19. Each CDR3 is given without its conserved first and last residue. Each record gives: V gene, J gene, CDR3 protein.

V gene: TRBV19; J gene: TRBJ1-5; CDR3 protein: ASAQGVNQPQH
V gene: TRBV18; J gene: TRBJ1-1; CDR3 protein: ASSPFRDRGTEAF
V gene: TRBV23-1; J gene: TRBJ1-5; CDR3 protein: ASSQSSDRGNQPQH
V gene: TRBV30; J gene: TRBJ2-5; CDR3 protein: AWSSSLWETQY
V gene: TRBV5-1; J gene: TRBJ2-7; CDR3 protein: ASSLSTGRGYEQY
V gene: TRBV5-6; J gene: TRBJ2-2; CDR3 protein: ASSSNPGGGTGELF
V gene: TRBV4-2; J gene: TRBJ2-2; CDR3 protein: ASSTGGMNTGELF
V gene: TRBV9; J gene: TRBJ2-7; CDR3 protein: ASSVGTGGPYEQY
V gene: TRBV28; J gene: TRBJ2-7; CDR3 protein: ASRGIEGFYAYEQY
V gene: TRBV3-1/TRBV3-2; J gene: TRBJ1-2; CDR3 protein: ASSHLDRGRGGYT
V gene: TRBV12-3/TRBV12-4; J gene: TRBJ2-1; CDR3 protein: ASSLGTYNEQF
V gene: TRBV19; J gene: TRBJ1-4; CDR3 protein: ASSPGGQAANEKLF
V gene: TRBV7-9; J gene: TRBJ2-3; CDR3 protein: ASSPGTDTQY
V gene: TRBV5-5; J gene: TRBJ1-6; CDR3 protein: ASSLAAGAGSPLH
V gene: TRBV18; J gene: TRBJ2-3; CDR3 protein: ASSQVTGLTDTQY
V gene: TRBV5-6; J gene: TRBJ1-1; CDR3 protein: ASTTLPTVNTEAF
V gene: TRBV5-4; J gene: TRBJ1-1; CDR3 protein: ASSLNVRTTVNTEAF
V gene: TRBV9; J gene: TRBJ1-4; CDR3 protein: ASSVRDRTEKLF
V gene: TRBV28; J gene: TRBJ2-2; CDR3 protein: ASSEGQGITGELF
V gene: TRBV2; J gene: TRBJ2-1; CDR3 protein: ASRTRIYNEQF
V gene: TRBV7-7; J gene: TRBJ2-2; CDR3 protein: ASSPQGIGELF
V gene: TRBV7-2; J gene: TRBJ1-6; CDR3 protein: ASSRETYNSPLH
V gene: TRBV5-4; J gene: TRBJ1-5; CDR3 protein: ASSLAGNQPQH
V gene: TRBV19; J gene: TRBJ2-1; CDR3 protein: ASSIGQTNEQF
V gene: TRBV7-8; J gene: TRBJ1-5; CDR3 protein: ASSSWGSGDGSNQPQH
V gene: TRBV25-1; J gene: TRBJ1-1; CDR3 protein: ASSGWDSVAAF
V gene: TRBV4-1; J gene: TRBJ1-1; CDR3 protein: ASSSRVGAEAF
V gene: TRBV30; J gene: TRBJ1-4; CDR3 protein: AWNRRYNEKLF
V gene: TRBV6-4; J gene: TRBJ2-3; CDR3 protein: ASRSARQRTDTQY
V gene: TRBV7-6; J gene: TRBJ1-4; CDR3 protein: ASSTRQGTNEKLF
V gene: TRBV11-2; J gene: TRBJ2-1; CDR3 protein: ASSGTSVPYNEQF
V gene: TRBV19; J gene: TRBJ2-3; CDR3 protein: ASSIRHPGHTQADTQY
V gene: TRBV5-1; J gene: TRBJ2-3; CDR3 protein: ASSLSGGVRTDTQY
V gene: TRBV4-1; J gene: TRBJ1-1; CDR3 protein: ASSQEETALNTEAF
V gene: TRBV6-5; J gene: TRBJ1-3; CDR3 protein: ATRAAAGSGNTIY
V gene: TRBV3-1/TRBV3-2; J gene: TRBJ1-2; CDR3 protein: ASSQDIRGGYT
V gene: TRBV3-1/TRBV3-2; J gene: TRBJ2-5; CDR3 protein: ASSRARVGRGETQY
V gene: TRBV18; J gene: TRBJ2-5; CDR3 protein: ASSPFTSGQETQY
V gene: TRBV27; J gene: TRBJ2-7; CDR3 protein: ASSSTHAEQY
V gene: TRBV6-4; J gene: TRBJ2-2; CDR3 protein: ASSDSAGGPGELF